The T cell receptor (beta chain) under discussion was sequenced for a study of blood T cell repertoires in COVID-19. The ends were cut back, 4 bases at V and 0 bases at J, with 14 bases in the middle. Germline-derived CDR1 and CDR2 are SGHRS and YFSETQ. CDR3 length: 16 amino acids. In the original analysis: Amplification from reference gene primers served as the basis for estimated nucleated cell counts. The repertoire was sequenced with immunoSEQ multiplex PCR; TCRdb's copy has only in-frame clones and lacks some. V, J and clone size are those of that table, while D and trimming were read from the DNA. Of over 95,000 clones in the sample, around 84% were seen once.

The sequenced material came from peripheral blood. The TCR comes from a man between 65 and 85 years old with active or convalescent COVID-19. The gene calls are TRBV5-1 and TRBJ1-3; the D gene is possibly TRBD1 (5 bases). This CDR3 is CASSAKTGISGNTIYF. In DNA form, the CDR3 reads TGCGCCAGCAGCGCAAAAACAGGCATCTCTGGAAACACCATATATTTT.